This T cell receptor (beta chain) stems from a study of T-cell reconstitution after alpha-beta-depleted transplantation in children. With respect to this clonotype: At one of its ends the junction is not consistent with the germline gene, which may arise from a read error.

This sample's TCRbeta library carried unique molecular identifier barcodes. MiXCR was run by TCRdb on the PCR reads, yielding one entry per CDR3 protein. Seen here are roughly 310,000 distinct CDR3 sequences, more than 20% observed once, and the top ten hold approximately 11%. The CDR3 is made up of 15 amino acids. In germline, CDR1 is SEHNR, CDR2 FQNEAQ (reference sequence). The receptor comes from a male patient between 10 and 17 years old who had a stem cell transplant for acute lymphoblastic leukemia, so the T cells may come from the graft donor. The gene calls are TRBV7-9 and TRBJ2-2; 9 bases are a match to TRBD2. The specimen comprised PBMCs, mostly from graft donor cells, sampled 180 days after TCRalphabeta/CD19-depleted stem cell transplant. CDR3 in amino acids: CASSSGLANPGELFF. The CDR3 DNA sequence: TGTGCCAGCAGCTCCGGACTAGCGAACCCCGGGGAGCTGTTTTTT.